This TCR beta chain was identified in a study of technical replicates of blood from a few donors. J was trimmed by 0 bases and V by 6 bases; bases with no gene match: 7. The CDR3 loop spans 16 amino acids. Germline V gene data show CDR1 as MDHEN and CDR2 as SYDVKM. This table comes from immunoSEQ multiplex PCR, and its TCRdb copy is limited to in-frame clones, with some not included. Of about 80,000 clones listed, 80% to 95% were seen once; the top ten hold roughly 0.37%. The rearrangement joins TRBV28 to TRBJ2-1; 8 bases agree with TRBD2. Sequencing was done on a sample of T cells isolated from PBMCs. This receptor was taken from a human donor in good health. The CDR3 sequence is CASSRPGTSSYNEQFF. Written as DNA, the CDR3 is TGTGCCAGCAGCAGACCCGGGACTAGCTCCTACAATGAGCAGTTCTTC.